This TCR beta chain was identified during a study of blood T cells in healthy people across ages (dated by TCRdb to between 2015 and 2017). Regarding the research as a whole: In model experiments, template switching captured about one uniquely barcoded TCR beta cDNA molecule for every two T cells. Using deep sequencing normalized with unique cDNA molecular identifiers, the study measured how TCR beta repertoire diversity changes with age. Four age groups were formed from the donors: young (average about 16 years), middle-aged (less than 40), aged (about 68) and long-lived (roughly 88). To avoid experimental bias, donors of different ages were distributed randomly across sequencing lanes. The study analyzed two additional independent replicas of 1 million unique cDNA reads from the same blood draw for two donors, one aged 18 to 29 and one aged 80 or older.

Via the germline V gene, CDR1 is SNHLY and CDR2 FYNNEI. The CDR3 goes from the cysteine to the phenylalanine over 15 residues. Kept here is only the CDR3 DNA, which spans 45 bases and is read in frame from base 1. Libraries were made using 5' RACE. Instrument on record: Illumina HiSeq 2500. The second PCR ran for about 6 to 11 cycles and used a J-beta primer mix along with a sample-barcoded 5' primer. A unique molecular identifier was introduced onto each TCR beta cDNA molecule by a template-switch 5' adaptor carrying 12 random nucleotides. Each sample yielded at least 2.5 million CDR3-containing paired-end reads. All of the RNA was converted into first-strand cDNA using the Mint cDNA synthesis kit, with a TRBC-specific oligonucleotide serving as the primer. After uracil-DNA glycosylase treatment, a first 18-cycle PCR used universal primers M1SS and BC2_uni_R on all cDNA. As for how the authors treated the data: Each sample was normalized by randomly selecting 1 million high-quality reads, each carrying a distinct molecular identifier. Instead of being binned into consensus sequences, reads that shared molecular identifiers were thrown out. MiTCR, with a Q25 quality threshold and the strictest error-elimination algorithm, was used for CDR3 identification, clonotype clustering and error correction. Lower-bound total TCR beta diversity was estimated with a nonparametric unseen species model using Euler transformation. TCRdb took the public reads, trimmed them with fastp at Q25, ran MiXCR for clone calling and kept in-frame beta chains. Under each unique CDR3 protein, matching rows form one entry showing the most common genes and DNA. These V and J calls are TCRdb output, not the study's own analysis. The sample contains 650,000 to 900,000 distinct CDR3 sequences, about 62% of them found a single time. The ten most abundant clones make up 25% to 35% of the sample.

As concerns this clonotype: The antigen this receptor binds is unknown. No clone much larger than this one lies a single base away; base qualities are absent.

Donors were a few dozen systemically healthy Caucasian individuals from Russia aged roughly 6 to 90 years. Each donor gave around 9.9 milliliters of peripheral blood, collected into EDTA-treated Vacutainer tubes. PBMCs were isolated by Ficoll-Paque density-gradient centrifugation, with at least 6.5 million obtained per sample. Trizol reagent was used to extract total RNA from the PBMCs, yielding at least 6 micrograms per sample. The percentages of naive CD45RAhigh/CD27high T cells were determined by flow cytometry on a PBMC aliquot from every donor. Results and caveats for the whole study, not just this receptor: The percentage of naive T cells measured by flow cytometry correlated strongly with observed TCR beta diversity. Bulk unsorted PBMC profiling prevented conclusive comparison of naive and antigen-experienced compartments. As age increased, observed TCR beta diversity per million T cells dropped in a roughly linear way, and a significant reduction was already evident by age around 41. Compared with the aged group, the long-lived group had more naive CD4+ T cells, fewer expanded clones and increased TCR diversity, suggesting age selection. Estimates of total diversity based on one million sequenced T cells were regarded as lower bounds and as underestimates. The CMV infection status of donors was not known, potentially confounding age-related changes in expanded clonotypes.

The sequence links TRBV2 to TRBJ2-4; 12 bases in the junction line up with TRBD2. Gene TRBJ2-7 matches the end of the DNA better, so the J call may be wrong. Sequenced material: blood. The TCR comes from a man younger than 40 in good health. The CDR3 region reads CASSEVGLAGDEQYF. The DNA sequence follows: TGTGCCAGCAGTGAAGTGGGACTAGCGGGTGACGAGCAGTACTTC.